The sequence of this T cell receptor (beta chain) was determined in a study of T cell responses to AZD1222 COVID-19 vaccine. At the level of the study: Pooling of second doses given at about 4 or about 12 weeks was done.

V was clipped by 3 bases and J by 8 bases; unmatched bases: 5. This CDR3 is built from 15 residues. Germline V gene data show CDR1 as MNHEY and CDR2 as SMNVEV (reference sequence). To note about this clone: Its specificity is not known.

Assay used: immunoSEQ multiplex PCR; TCRdb lists only in-frame clones, some missing. The repertoire has roughly 180,000 clones, around 90% of them found once; the top ten carry less than 3%. Study results and limitations: Females outnumbered males among donors, who were mostly white British; clonal diversity was possibly underestimated. CD4 TCRs associated with vaccination spanned spike, dominating at 160-218 and 743-854.

The sample here was peripheral blood, taken on day 0 of AZD1222 vaccination. This clonotype was sampled from an adult in good health. The chain combines TRBV27 with TRBJ1-4, with 11 bases aligning to TRBD1. The CDR3 spells CASSFTGTGGEKLFF. The CDR3 DNA reads as TGTGCCAGCAGTTTCACCGGGACAGGGGGAGAAAAACTGTTTTTT.